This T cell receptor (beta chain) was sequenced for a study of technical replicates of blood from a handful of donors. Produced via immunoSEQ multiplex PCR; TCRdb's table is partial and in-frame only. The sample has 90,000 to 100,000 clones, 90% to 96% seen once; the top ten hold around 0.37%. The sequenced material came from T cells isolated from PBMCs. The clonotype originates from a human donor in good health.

This CDR3 reads CASSSGGRGGRVYF. CDR3 DNA sequence: TGCGCCAGCAGCTCGGGGGGACGAGGGGGTCGAGTGTACTTC. The chain carries TRBV5-1 and TRBJ2-4; the D gene is possibly TRBD2 (7 bases). The CDR3 totals 14 residues. CDR1 and CDR2 from the germline V gene are SGHRS and YFSETQ. Between the trimmed V and J ends, which lost 3 bases and 15 bases, there was a span of 22 bases.